Below, 8 T cell receptor beta chains from the same sample are listed, as sequenced in a study of blood T cell repertoires in COVID-19. Repertoires were generated with immunoSEQ multiplex PCR, while TCRdb's copy carries only in-frame clones and drops some. The data show approximately 280,000 clones, roughly 85% seen once. Sequenced input: PBMCs or T cells enriched from blood (not recorded which). Receptors originate from a man aged 40-50 years who had been exposed to COVID-19.

This clone was observed a few times. The chain recombines TRBV7-9 with TRBJ2-6; TRBD2 is a possible D gene (5 bases). The CDR3 has 18 residues. V was shortened by 2 bases and J by 2 bases, with 16 bases between the two germline ends. Germline V gene data show CDR1 as SEHNR and CDR2 as FQNEAQ (reference sequence). The chain's CDR3 is CASSLFRTGPTGANVLTF. CDR3 nucleotide sequence: TGTGCCAGCAGCTTATTCCGGACTGGCCCTACTGGGGCCAACGTCCTGACTTTC.

This clone was counted once. The rearrangement joins TRBV6-5 to TRBJ1-1; 8 nucleotides agree with TRBD1. J lost 1 base, V lost 6 bases, and 7 bases had no gene match. This CDR3 contains 15 residues. The germline gives CDR1 MNHEY, CDR2 SVGAGI. The CDR3 nucleotides are TGTGCCAGCAGACTGCTACAGGGGGGGAACACTGAAGCTTTCTTT. Amino acid sequence: CASRLLQGGNTEAFF.

This clone has just one count. V gene TRBV27 combines with J gene TRBJ2-2, with TRBD1 identical over 7 bases. J lost 5 bases, V lost 5 bases, and 8 bases had no gene match. This CDR3 has 15 amino acids. The V gene's germline CDR1 is MNHEY and CDR2 SMNVEV (reference sequence). This CDR3 reads CASSTLDRTTGELFF. DNA of the CDR3: TGTGCCAGCAGTACTCTGGACAGGACAACCGGGGAGCTGTTTTTT.

J is TRBJ2-1 and V is TRBV11-2, with a weak D call TRBD1 (6 bases). Per the germline V gene, CDR1 is SGHAT and CDR2 is FQNNGV. The V end was cut by 1 base, the J end by 5 bases, with 9 bases between. This CDR3 comprises 14 residues. CDR3 sequence reads: CASSLGQAHNEQFF. DNA for the CDR3: TGTGCCAGCAGCTTAGGACAGGCGCACAATGAGCAGTTCTTC. Full variable domain (remainder filled in from reference TRBV11-2 and TRBJ2-1): EAGVAQSPRYKIIEKRQSVAFWCNPISGHATLYWYQQILGQGPKLLIQFQNNGVVDDSQLPKDRFSAERLKGVDSTLKIQPAKLEDSAVYLCASSLGQAHNEQFFGPGTRLTVL.

About this clone itself: Other DNA variants within this sample encode the same CDR3. The chain joins TRBV19 to TRBJ1-1; maybe TRBD1 (6 bases). Germline V gives CDR1 LNHDA, CDR2 SQIVND (reference sequence). The CDR3 is 12 amino acids. Trimming took 4 bases from V and 6 from J, leaving 9 bases between them. CDR3: CASSTQGSEAFF. CDR3 bases: TGTGCCAGTAGTACACAGGGTTCTGAAGCTTTCTTT.

The chain employs TRBV6-2 or TRBV6-3 and TRBJ2-2, with D tentatively TRBD1 (5 bases). Germline V CDR1 and CDR2: MNHEY, SVGEGT. The V and J ends lost 4 bases and 10 bases respectively, with 10 bases between them. The CDR3 consists of 12 residues. The chain's CDR3 is CASSSPGQELFF. In DNA, the CDR3 is TGTGCCAGCAGTTCACCAGGGCAGGAGCTGTTTTTT.

The genes are TRBV5-5 and TRBJ1-5; D call uncertain. From germline, CDR1 is SGHKS and CDR2 YYEKEE (reference sequence). With 1 base removed from V and 0 bases from J, the gap between germline ends came to 8 bases. The CDR3 is made up of 15 amino acids. This CDR3 reads CASSLSVFSNQPQHF. The CDR3 nucleotides are TGTGCCAGCAGCTTGTCAGTCTTTAGCAATCAGCCCCAGCATTTT.

The chain carries TRBV11-2 and TRBJ2-7; 8 bases align to TRBD2. V shed 1 base, J shed 4 bases, and the junction held 12 bases outside the gene matches. CDR1 SGHAT and CDR2 FQNNGV come from the germline V gene. CDR3 length: 17 amino acids. Written as DNA, the CDR3 is TGTGCCAGCAGCTTAGCCCCACCCAGCGGGAGAGGTTACGAGCAGTACTTC. This translates into CASSLAPPSGRGYEQYF.